The present entry profiles one TCR beta chain with its context. These data originate in a study of blood T cell repertoires in COVID-19. Study-level information: Whether acute or convalescent, the COVID-19 samples came from the United States, Italy and Spain.

Measured with immunoSEQ multiplex PCR; TCRdb has only the in-frame clones, and not every one. The table records some 270,000 clones, roughly 90% of them present only once. Everyone who took part was 18 to 89 years old, and they came from fewer than 25 US areas. Participant reports of clinical history set cohort assignment. V lost 0 bases and J lost 2, with 9 bases in between. In germline, CDR1 is SGHDT, CDR2 YYEEEE. There are 15 residues in the CDR3. Sequences were obtained from PBMCs or T cells enriched from blood (not recorded which). The sequence was obtained from a man aged 35 to 55 who had been exposed to COVID-19. The rearrangement uses TRBV5-6 and TRBJ1-5; tentative D call: TRBD1 (5 bases). CDR3 loop: CASSLVGDGNQPQHF. The CDR3 bases are TGTGCCAGCAGCTTGGTAGGGGATGGCAATCAGCCCCAGCATTTT.